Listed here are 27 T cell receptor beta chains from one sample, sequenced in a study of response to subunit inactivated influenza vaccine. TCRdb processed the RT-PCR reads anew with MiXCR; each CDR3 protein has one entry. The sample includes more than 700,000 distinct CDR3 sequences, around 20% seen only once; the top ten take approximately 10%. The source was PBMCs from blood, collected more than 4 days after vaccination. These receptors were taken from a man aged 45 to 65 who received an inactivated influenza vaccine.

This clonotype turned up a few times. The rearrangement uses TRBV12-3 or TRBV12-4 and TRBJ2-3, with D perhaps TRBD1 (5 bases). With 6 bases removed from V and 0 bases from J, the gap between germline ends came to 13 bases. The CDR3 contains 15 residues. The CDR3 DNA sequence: TGTGCCAGCAGCCCTCGACAGCGTAGCACAGATACGCAGTATTTT. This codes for CASSPRQRSTDTQYF.

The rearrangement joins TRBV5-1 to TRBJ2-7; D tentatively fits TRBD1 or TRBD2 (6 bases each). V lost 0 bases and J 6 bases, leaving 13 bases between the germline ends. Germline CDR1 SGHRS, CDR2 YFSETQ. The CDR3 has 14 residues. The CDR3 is CASSLGRGGREQYF. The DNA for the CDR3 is TGCGCCAGCAGCTTGGGCAGGGGAGGACGCGAGCAGTACTTC. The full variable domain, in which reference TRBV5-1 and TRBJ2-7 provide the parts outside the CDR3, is KAGVTQTPRYLIKTRGQQVTLSCSPISGHRSVSWYQQTPGQGLQFLFEYFSETQRNKGNFPGRFSGRQFSNSRSEMNVSTLELGDSALYLCASSLGRGGREQYFGPGTRLTVT.

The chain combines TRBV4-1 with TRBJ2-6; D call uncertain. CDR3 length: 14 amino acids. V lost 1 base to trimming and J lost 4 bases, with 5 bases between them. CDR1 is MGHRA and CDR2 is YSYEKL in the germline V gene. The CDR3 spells CASSQGPGANVLTF. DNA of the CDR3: TGCGCCAGCAGCCAAGGTCCCGGGGCCAACGTCCTGACTTTC.

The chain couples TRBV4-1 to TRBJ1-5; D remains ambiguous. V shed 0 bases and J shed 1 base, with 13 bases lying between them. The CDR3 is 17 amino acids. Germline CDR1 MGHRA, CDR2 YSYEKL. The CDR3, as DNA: TGCGCCAGCAGCCAAGATCCGCCGGGGTTGAGCAATCAGCCCCAGCATTTT. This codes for CASSQDPPGLSNQPQHF.

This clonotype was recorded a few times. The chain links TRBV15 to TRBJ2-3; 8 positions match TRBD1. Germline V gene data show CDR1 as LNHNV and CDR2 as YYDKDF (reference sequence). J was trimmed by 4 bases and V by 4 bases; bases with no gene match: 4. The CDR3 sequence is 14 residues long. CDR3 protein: CATSTGGLADTQYF. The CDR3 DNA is TGTGCCACCAGCACAGGGGGCTTGGCAGATACGCAGTATTTT.

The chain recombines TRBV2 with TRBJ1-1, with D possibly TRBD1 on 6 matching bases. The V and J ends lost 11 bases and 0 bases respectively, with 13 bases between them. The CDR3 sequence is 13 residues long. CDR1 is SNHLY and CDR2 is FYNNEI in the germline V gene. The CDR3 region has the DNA TGTGCCGGGAGGACAGTCTTGAACACTGAAGCTTTCTTT. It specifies CAGRTVLNTEAFF. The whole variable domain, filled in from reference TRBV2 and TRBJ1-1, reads EPEVTQTPSHQVTQMGQEVILRCVPISNHLYFYWYRQILGQKVEFLVSFYNNEISEKSEIFDDQFSVERPDGSNFTLKIRSTKLEDSAMYFCAGRTVLNTEAFFGQGTRLTVV.

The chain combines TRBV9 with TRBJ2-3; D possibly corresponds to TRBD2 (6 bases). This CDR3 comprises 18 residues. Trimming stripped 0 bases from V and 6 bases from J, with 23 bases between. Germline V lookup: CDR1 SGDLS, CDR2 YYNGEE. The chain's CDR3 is CASSVASGDSRGRDTQYF. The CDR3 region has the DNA TGTGCCAGCAGCGTAGCTTCCGGGGACTCAAGAGGGAGGGATACGCAGTATTTT.

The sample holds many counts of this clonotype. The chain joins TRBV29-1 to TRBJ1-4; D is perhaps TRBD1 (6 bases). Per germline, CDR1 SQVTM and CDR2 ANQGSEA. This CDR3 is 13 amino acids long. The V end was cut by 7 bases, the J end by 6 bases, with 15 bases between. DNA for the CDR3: TGCAGCGCCGGGGGCCTTGGGGATGAAAAACTGTTTTTT. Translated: CSAGGLGDEKLFF.

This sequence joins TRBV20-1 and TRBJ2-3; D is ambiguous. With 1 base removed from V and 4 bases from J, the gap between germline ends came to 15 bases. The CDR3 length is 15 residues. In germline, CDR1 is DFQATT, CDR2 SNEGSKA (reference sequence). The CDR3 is CSARASVGAADTQYF. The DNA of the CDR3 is TGCAGTGCTAGAGCCTCCGTGGGTGCGGCAGATACGCAGTATTTT.

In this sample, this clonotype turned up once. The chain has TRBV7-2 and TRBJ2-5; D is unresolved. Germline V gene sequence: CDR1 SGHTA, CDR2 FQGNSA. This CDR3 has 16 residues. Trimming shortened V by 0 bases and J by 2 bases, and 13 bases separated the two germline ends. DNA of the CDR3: TGTGCCAGCAGCTTAGCTCAGGCGCCAGTACAAGAGACCCAGTACTTC. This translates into CASSLAQAPVQETQYF.

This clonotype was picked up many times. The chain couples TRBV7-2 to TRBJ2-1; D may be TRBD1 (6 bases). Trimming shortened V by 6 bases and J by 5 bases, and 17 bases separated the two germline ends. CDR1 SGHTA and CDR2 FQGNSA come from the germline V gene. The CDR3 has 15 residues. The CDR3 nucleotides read TGTGCCAGCAGTCTAATGACCGGGACAAACAATGAGCAGTTCTTC. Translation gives CASSLMTGTNNEQFF.

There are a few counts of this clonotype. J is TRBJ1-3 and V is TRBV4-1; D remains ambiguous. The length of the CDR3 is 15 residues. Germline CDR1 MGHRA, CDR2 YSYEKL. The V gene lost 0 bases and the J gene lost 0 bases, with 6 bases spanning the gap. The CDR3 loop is CASSQDMNSGNTIYF. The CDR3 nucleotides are TGCGCCAGCAGCCAAGATATGAACTCTGGAAACACCATATATTTT.

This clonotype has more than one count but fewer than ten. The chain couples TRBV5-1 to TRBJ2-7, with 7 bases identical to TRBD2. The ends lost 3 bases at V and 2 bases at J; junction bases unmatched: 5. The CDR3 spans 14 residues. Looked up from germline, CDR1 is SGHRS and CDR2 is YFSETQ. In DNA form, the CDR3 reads TGCGCCAGCAGCTCACCGGGACTACCCTACGAGCAGTACTTC. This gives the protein CASSSPGLPYEQYF.

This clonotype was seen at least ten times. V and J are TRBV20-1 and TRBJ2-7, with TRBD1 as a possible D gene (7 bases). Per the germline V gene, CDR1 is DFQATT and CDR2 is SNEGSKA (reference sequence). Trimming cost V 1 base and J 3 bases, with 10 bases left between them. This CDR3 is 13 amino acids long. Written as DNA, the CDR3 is TGCAGTGCTAGAGGACAGGGAGGCTACGAGCAGTACTTC. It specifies CSARGQGGYEQYF.

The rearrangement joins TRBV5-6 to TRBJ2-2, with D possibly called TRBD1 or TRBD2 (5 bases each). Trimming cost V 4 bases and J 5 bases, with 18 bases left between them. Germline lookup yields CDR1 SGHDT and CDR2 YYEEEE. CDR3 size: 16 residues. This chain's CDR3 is CASSATGGSRTGELFF. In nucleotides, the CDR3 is TGTGCCAGCAGCGCAACAGGAGGCAGTCGGACCGGGGAGCTGTTTTTT.

Written as DNA, the CDR3 is TGTGCCAGCTCACCACCGGAAGGTGGAGAGCAGTACTTC. Its protein is CASSPPEGGEQYF. The V and J genes are TRBV18 and TRBJ2-7; no clear D. This CDR3 comprises 13 residues. V lost 0 bases and J 7 bases, leaving 10 bases between the germline ends. The germline V gene encodes CDR1 KGHSH and CDR2 LQKENI.

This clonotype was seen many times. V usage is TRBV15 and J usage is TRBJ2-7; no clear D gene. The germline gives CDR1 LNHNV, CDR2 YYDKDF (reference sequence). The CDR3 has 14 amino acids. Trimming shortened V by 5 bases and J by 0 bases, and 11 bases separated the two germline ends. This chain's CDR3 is CATSLLKSSYEQYF. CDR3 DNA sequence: TGTGCCACCAGCCTCTTAAAGAGCTCCTACGAGCAGTACTTC.

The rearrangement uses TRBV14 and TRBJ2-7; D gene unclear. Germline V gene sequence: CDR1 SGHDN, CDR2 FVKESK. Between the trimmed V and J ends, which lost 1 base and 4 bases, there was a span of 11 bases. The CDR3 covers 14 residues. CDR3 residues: CASSQGVGLYEQYF. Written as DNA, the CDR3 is TGTGCCAGCAGCCAAGGGGTCGGTCTATACGAGCAGTACTTC.

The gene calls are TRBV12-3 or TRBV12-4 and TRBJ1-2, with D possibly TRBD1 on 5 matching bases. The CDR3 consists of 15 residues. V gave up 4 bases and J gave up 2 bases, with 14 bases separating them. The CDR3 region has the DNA TGTGCCAGCAGTTCTACAGGTTTTTCAAACTATGGCTACACCTTC. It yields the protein CASSSTGFSNYGYTF.

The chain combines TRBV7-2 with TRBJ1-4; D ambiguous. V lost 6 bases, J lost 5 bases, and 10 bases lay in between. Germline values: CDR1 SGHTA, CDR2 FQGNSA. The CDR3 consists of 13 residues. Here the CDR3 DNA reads TGTGCCAGCAGTGTAGTCGGCAATGAAAAACTGTTTTTT. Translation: CASSVVGNEKLFF.

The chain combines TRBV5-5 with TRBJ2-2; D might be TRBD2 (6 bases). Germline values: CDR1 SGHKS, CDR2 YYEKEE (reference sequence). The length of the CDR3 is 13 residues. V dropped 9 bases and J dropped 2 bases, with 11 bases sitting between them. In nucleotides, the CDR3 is TGTGCCACCACCGGGACTAACACCGGGGAGCTGTTTTTT. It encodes CATTGTNTGELFF.

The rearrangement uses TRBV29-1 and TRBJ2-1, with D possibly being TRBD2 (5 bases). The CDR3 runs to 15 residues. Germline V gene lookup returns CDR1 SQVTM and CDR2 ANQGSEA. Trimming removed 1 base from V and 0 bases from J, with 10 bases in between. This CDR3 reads CSVEGSGSSYNEQFF. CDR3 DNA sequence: TGCAGCGTTGAAGGTTCTGGGAGCTCCTACAATGAGCAGTTCTTC.

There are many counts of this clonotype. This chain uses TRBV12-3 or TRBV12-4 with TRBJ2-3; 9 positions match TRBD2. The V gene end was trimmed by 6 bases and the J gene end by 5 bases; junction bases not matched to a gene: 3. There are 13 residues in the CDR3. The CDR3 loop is CASSRSGGDTQYF. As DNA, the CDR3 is TGTGCCAGCAGCCGTAGCGGGGGAGATACGCAGTATTTT.

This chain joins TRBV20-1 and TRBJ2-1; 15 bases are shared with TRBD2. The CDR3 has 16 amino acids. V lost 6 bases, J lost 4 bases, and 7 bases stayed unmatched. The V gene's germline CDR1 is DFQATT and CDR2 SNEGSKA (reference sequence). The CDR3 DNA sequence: TGCAGTGCCCCGGGACTAGCGGGAGGACTTTACAATGAGCAGTTCTTC. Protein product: CSAPGLAGGLYNEQFF.

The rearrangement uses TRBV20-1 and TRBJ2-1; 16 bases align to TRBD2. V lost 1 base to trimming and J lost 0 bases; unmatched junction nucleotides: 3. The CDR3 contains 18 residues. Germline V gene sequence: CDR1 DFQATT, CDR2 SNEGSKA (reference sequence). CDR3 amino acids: CSARAGTSGRVSYNEQFF. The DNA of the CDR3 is TGCAGTGCTAGAGCCGGGACTAGCGGGAGGGTCTCCTACAATGAGCAGTTCTTC.

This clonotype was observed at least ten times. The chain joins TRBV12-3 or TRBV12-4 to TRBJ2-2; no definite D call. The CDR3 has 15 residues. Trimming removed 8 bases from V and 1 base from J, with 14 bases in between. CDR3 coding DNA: TGTGCCAGCGTCTCAGCCTTCCTGAACACCGGGGAGCTGTTTTTT. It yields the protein CASVSAFLNTGELFF.

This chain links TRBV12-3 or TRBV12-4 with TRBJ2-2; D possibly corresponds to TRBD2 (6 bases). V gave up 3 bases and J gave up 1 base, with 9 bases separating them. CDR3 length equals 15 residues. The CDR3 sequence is CASSFSGVNTGELFF. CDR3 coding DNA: TGTGCCAGCAGTTTTAGCGGAGTGAACACCGGGGAGCTGTTTTTT.